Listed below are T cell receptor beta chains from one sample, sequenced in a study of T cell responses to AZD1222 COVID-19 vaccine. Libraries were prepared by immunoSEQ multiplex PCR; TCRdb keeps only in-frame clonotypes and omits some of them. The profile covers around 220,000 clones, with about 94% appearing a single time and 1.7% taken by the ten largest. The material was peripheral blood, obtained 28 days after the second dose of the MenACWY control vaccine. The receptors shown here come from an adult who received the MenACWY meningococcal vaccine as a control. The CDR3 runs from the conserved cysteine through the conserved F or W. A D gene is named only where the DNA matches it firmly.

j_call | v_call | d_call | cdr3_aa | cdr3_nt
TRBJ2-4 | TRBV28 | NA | CASTELAGAKNIQYF | TGTGCCAGCACTGAACTAGCCGGTGCCAAAAACATTCAGTACTTC
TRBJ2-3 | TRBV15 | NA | CATSREGGSTDTQYF | TGTGCCACCAGCAGAGAAGGGGGGAGCACAGATACGCAGTATTTT
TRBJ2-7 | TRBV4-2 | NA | CASSQGLGYEQYF | TGTGCCAGCAGCCAAGGGCTAGGTTACGAGCAGTACTTC
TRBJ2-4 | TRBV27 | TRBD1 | CASSPNRGRAKNIQYF | TGTGCCAGCAGTCCGAACAGGGGGCGAGCCAAAAACATTCAGTACTTC
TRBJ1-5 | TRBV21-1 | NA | CASRTVNQPQHF | TGTGCCAGTAGGACAGTCAATCAGCCCCAGCATTTT
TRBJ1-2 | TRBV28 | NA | CASSLTAGLDLSGYTF | TGTGCCAGCAGTTTAACGGCAGGGCTTGATCTAAGTGGCTACACCTTC
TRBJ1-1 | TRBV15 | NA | CATSRGYTEAFF | TGTGCCACCAGCAGAGGGTACACTGAAGCTTTCTTT
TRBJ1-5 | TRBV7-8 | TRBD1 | CASSRGQGGEPQHF | TGTGCCAGCAGCCGAGGACAGGGTGGGGAGCCCCAGCATTTT
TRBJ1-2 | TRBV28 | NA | CASSLGPQGTYGYTF | TGTGCCAGCAGTTTGGGCCCCCAGGGGACCTATGGCTACACCTTC
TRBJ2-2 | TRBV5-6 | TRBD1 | CASSVQGAHGELFF | TGTGCCAGCAGCGTACAGGGGGCTCACGGGGAGCTGTTTTTT
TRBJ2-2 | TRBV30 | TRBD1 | CAGEGGTGVSGELFF | TGTGCCGGAGAGGGTGGGACAGGGGTTTCCGGGGAGCTGTTTTTT
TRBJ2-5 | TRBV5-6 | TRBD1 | CASSVTGVEETQYF | TGTGCCAGCAGCGTCACAGGGGTGGAAGAGACCCAGTACTTC
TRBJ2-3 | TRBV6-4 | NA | CASSEGPGTDTQYF | TGTGCCAGCAGTGAAGGGCCAGGCACAGATACGCAGTATTTT
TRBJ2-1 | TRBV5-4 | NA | CASSSRGGPSSYNEQFF | TGTGCCAGCAGCTCACGAGGGGGTCCCAGCTCCTACAATGAGCAGTTCTTC
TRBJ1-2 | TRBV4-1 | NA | CASSHPGRAGNGYTF | TGCGCCAGCAGCCACCCAGGGAGGGCAGGGAATGGCTACACCTTC
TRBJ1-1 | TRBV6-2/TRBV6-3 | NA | CASSPRGHLNTEAFF | TGTGCCAGCAGCCCTAGGGGACACCTGAACACTGAAGCTTTCTTT
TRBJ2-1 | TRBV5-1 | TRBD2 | CASSLDSGGVNEQFF | TGCGCCAGCAGCTTGGATAGCGGGGGGGTCAATGAGCAGTTCTTC
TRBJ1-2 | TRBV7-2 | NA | CASSPGFLNYGYTF | TGTGCCAGCAGCCCAGGGTTCCTTAACTATGGCTACACCTTC
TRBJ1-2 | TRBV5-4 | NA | CASSLWGYGYTF | TGTGCCAGCAGCTTATGGGGGTATGGCTACACCTTC
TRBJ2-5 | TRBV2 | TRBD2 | CASSEGLAGAETQYF | TGTGCCAGCAGTGAGGGACTAGCGGGAGCTGAGACCCAGTACTTC
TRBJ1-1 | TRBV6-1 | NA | CASSEVGAAGTEAFF | TGTGCCAGCAGTGAAGTCGGGGCGGCTGGGACTGAAGCTTTCTTT
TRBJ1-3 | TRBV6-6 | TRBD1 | CASSSQGSGNTIYF | TGTGCCAGCAGCTCACAGGGGTCTGGAAACACCATATATTTT